Below are 7 T cell receptor beta chains sequenced from a single sample in a study of shared clonotypes between healthy human individuals. In the naive CD8 group, cells lacked CD45RO and were positively selected for CCR7, so terminally differentiated effector memory CD45RA+ cells were left out. Sequencing used immunoSEQ multiplex PCR; TCRdb keeps in-frame clones, though not all of them. The sample has about 2 million clones, just under 95% seen once. Sequences were obtained from naive CD8+ T cells sorted from blood. These receptors were obtained from a young man in good health.

In this sample, this clone turned up a few times. CDR3 coding DNA: TGTGCCAGCAGTCAGACCCAGGGTAGAGTTCGTGGCTACACCTTC. As protein: CASSQTQGRVRGYTF. V usage is TRBV6-5 and J usage is TRBJ1-2; D perhaps matches TRBD1 (5 bases). The CDR3 consists of 15 residues. Germline loops: CDR1 MNHEY, CDR2 SVGAGI. V was pared by 5 bases and J by 7 bases, with 20 bases between.

The chain employs TRBV7-6 and TRBJ1-1, with a possible D match to TRBD1 (6 bases). Germline CDR1 is SGHVS and CDR2 is FNYEAQ. The CDR3 runs to 14 residues. V dropped 1 base and J dropped 6 bases, with 12 bases sitting between them. The CDR3 DNA reads TGTGCCAGCAGCTTAGGGGGGGCCGACGCTGAAGCTTTCTTT. This codes for CASSLGGADAEAFF.

In regard to this clone: Other DNA sequences in the sample encode the same CDR3. The chain uses TRBV19 and TRBJ2-7; D might be TRBD1 (6 bases). CDR3 length equals 13 residues. Trimming left V 3 bases short and J 4 bases short, with 10 bases between. CDR1 is LNHDA and CDR2 is SQIVND in the germline V gene (reference sequence). CDR3 sequence (DNA): TGTGCCAGTAGTATCGGCGGACAGTACGAGCAGTACTTC. Amino acid sequence: CASSIGGQYEQYF.

V and J are TRBV7-9 and TRBJ2-7, with D unclear. Germline V lookup: CDR1 SEHNR, CDR2 FQNEAQ (reference sequence). The V and J ends lost 1 base and 4 bases respectively, with 11 bases between them. This CDR3 region has 14 residues. The CDR3 region is CASSLVPGLYEQYF. Written as DNA, the CDR3 is TGTGCCAGCAGCTTAGTTCCGGGTTTGTACGAGCAGTACTTC. The entire variable domain, with the rest obtained from reference TRBV7-9 and TRBJ2-7, is as follows: DTGVSQNPRHKITKRGQNVTFRCDPISEHNRLYWYRQTLGQGPEFLTYFQNEAQLEKSRLLSDRFSAERPKGSFSTLEIQRTEQGDSAMYLCASSLVPGLYEQYFGPGTRLTVT.

The V gene is TRBV5-4, the J gene TRBJ1-2; tentatively, D is TRBD1 (5 bases). The CDR3 sequence is 15 residues long. In germline, CDR1 is SGHNT, CDR2 YYREEE (reference sequence). Trimming pared 0 bases from V and 4 bases from J, leaving 13 bases between. CDR3 coding DNA: TGTGCCAGCAGCTTGGCCAGAGGGACTGGCTATGGCTACACCTTC. It is translated as CASSLARGTGYGYTF.

The gene calls are TRBV27 and TRBJ1-1; D might be TRBD1 (5 bases). CDR3 length: 11 amino acids. Trimming took off 5 bases at V and 10 bases at J, with 11 bases between the two ends. Germline loops: CDR1 MNHEY, CDR2 SMNVEV (reference sequence). The CDR3 DNA sequence: TGTGCCAGCAGTCCGGGGGGGAGAGCTTTCTTT. This sequence encodes CASSPGGRAFF.

This clone was counted between two and nine times. The rearrangement uses TRBV27 and TRBJ1-6; D perhaps matches TRBD1 (5 bases). V was pared by 4 bases and J by 7 bases, with 11 bases between. Looked up from germline, CDR1 is MNHEY and CDR2 is SMNVEV (reference sequence). The CDR3 has 14 amino acids. CDR3 in amino acids: CASSSSGFNSPLHF. CDR3 nucleotides: TGTGCCAGCAGTTCCTCAGGGTTCAATTCACCCCTCCACTTT.